Shown below are 26 T cell receptor beta chains from a single sample sequenced in a study of shared clonotypes between healthy human individuals (TCRdb year 2020). For the CD8 naive samples, CD45RO-negative cells were positively selected for CCR7, yielding a CD45RA+CCR7+ population from which TemRA cells were excluded. Library creation used the immunoSEQ multiplex PCR assay. TCRdb's version of the immuneACCESS table is confined to in-frame rearrangements and falls short of the full clone set. An unresolved V gene accounts for under half of the shortfall where checked; the remainder is of unknown origin. The sample has some 2.1 million clones on record, roughly 95% of them singletons. The biggest ten clones account for 1.5% to 2% of the sample. The sequencing input was naive CD8+ T cells from PBMCs. Taken with the paper, the label for cell subset or site translates to: CD45RA+CCR7+. The receptors were gathered from a man younger than 35 in good health. Some clones in this sample may be carry-over from other donors' samples.

The chain links TRBV27 to TRBJ2-3; 7 bases match TRBD2. The CDR3 length is 16 residues. Trimming cost V 5 bases and J 4 bases; bases outside gene matches: 12. CDR1 and CDR2 from the germline V gene are MNHEY and SMNVEV (reference sequence). In nucleotides, the CDR3 is TGTGCCAGCAGTCCTGTGGCGGGAGAGGTCCCAGATACGCAGTATTTT. It is translated as CASSPVAGEVPDTQYF.

The chain has TRBV30 and TRBJ2-3, with a possible D match to TRBD1 (5 bases). Germline CDR1 is GTSNPN and CDR2 is SVGIG (reference sequence). Between the trimmed V and J ends, which lost 4 bases and 7 bases, there was a span of 18 bases. This CDR3 comprises 14 residues. The CDR3 region is CAWIAGPGYNTQYF. DNA for the CDR3: TGTGCCTGGATTGCAGGGCCAGGATACAATACGCAGTATTTT.

This clone showed up just once. CDR3 amino acids: CASTEDRANQPQHF. CDR3 bases: TGTGCCAGCACTGAGGACAGGGCGAATCAGCCCCAGCATTTT. The chain carries TRBV6-1 and TRBJ1-5; 8 positions agree with TRBD1. The CDR3 has 14 residues. Losses at the gene ends were 7 bases for V and 4 bases for J; bases not matched to a gene: 6. Germline values: CDR1 MNHNS, CDR2 SASEGT.

This clone was observed once. The V call is TRBV7-9, the J call TRBJ2-3; TRBD2 agrees at 9 bases. The germline V gene has CDR1 SEHNR and CDR2 FQNEAQ (reference sequence). Trimming cost V 1 base and J 3 bases; bases outside gene matches: 5. This CDR3 comprises 16 residues. CDR3: CASSLVPSGRTDTQYF. CDR3 in DNA: TGTGCCAGCAGCTTAGTACCCAGCGGGAGGACAGATACGCAGTATTTT.

The chain links TRBV27 to TRBJ2-3; 10 nucleotides match TRBD1. From germline, CDR1 is MNHEY and CDR2 SMNVEV (reference sequence). V was pared by 0 bases and J by 7 bases, with 16 bases of the junction left unmatched. The CDR3 is 19 amino acids. The CDR3 here is CASSLSSQRQGARSNTQYF. CDR3 sequence (DNA): TGTGCCAGCAGTTTATCATCCCAAAGACAGGGGGCGCGTTCAAATACGCAGTATTTT.

The chain joins TRBV5-1 to TRBJ2-4, with D uncertain. CDR3 size: 16 residues. V was trimmed by 4 bases and J by 1 base, leaving 15 bases between them. Germline CDR1 SGHRS, CDR2 YFSETQ. The CDR3 nucleotides read TGCGCCAGCAGCCTCGATATACTTGGGGCCAAAAACATTCAGTACTTC. Encoded protein: CASSLDILGAKNIQYF.

The genes are TRBV6-1 and TRBJ2-1; TRBD1 is a possible D gene (5 bases). The CDR3 is 15 amino acids. Germline lookup yields CDR1 MNHNS and CDR2 SASEGT. Trimming removed 0 bases at V and 8 bases at J, with 14 bases between. The CDR3 nucleotides are TGTGCCAGCAGTGAAGCGCTCAGGGTTAGCCATGAGCAGTTCTTC. Protein sequence: CASSEALRVSHEQFF.

This sequence joins TRBV27 and TRBJ2-1; D remains ambiguous. V lost 3 bases, J lost 5 bases, and 11 bases lay in between. Germline CDR1 MNHEY, CDR2 SMNVEV (reference sequence). The CDR3 spans 14 residues. CDR3: CASSLMGSHNEQFF. The CDR3 nucleotides read TGTGCCAGCAGTTTGATGGGGTCTCACAATGAGCAGTTCTTC.

The gene calls are TRBV5-6 and TRBJ2-7; D uncertain. V was pared by 3 bases and J by 5 bases, with 9 bases between. The CDR3 contains 12 residues. The V gene's germline CDR1 is SGHDT and CDR2 YYEEEE. Here the CDR3 reads CASSWGGDEQYF. The CDR3 DNA sequence: TGTGCCAGCAGCTGGGGTGGGGACGAGCAGTACTTC.

The gene calls are TRBV28 and TRBJ1-4; D remains unclear. Germline CDR1 reads MDHEN; CDR2 reads SYDVKM. CDR3 length: 16 amino acids. V lost 0 bases to trimming and J lost 1 base, with 9 bases between them. The CDR3 reads CASSLWREGTNEKLFF. CDR3 DNA sequence: TGTGCCAGCAGTTTATGGAGGGAGGGAACTAATGAAAAACTGTTTTTT.

The chain uses TRBV27 and TRBJ2-3, with 7 bases that match TRBD1. From germline, CDR1 is MNHEY and CDR2 SMNVEV (reference sequence). V gave up 7 bases and J gave up 6 bases; unmatched junction bases: 4. The CDR3 length is 12 residues. The CDR3 DNA sequence: TGTGCCAGCAAAACAGGGGCGGATACGCAGTATTTT. Translation: CASKTGADTQYF.

The rearrangement links TRBV18 to TRBJ2-7; 9 bases are shared with TRBD1. This CDR3 has 15 residues. Trimming removed 3 bases from V and 6 bases from J; junction bases left unmatched: 9. Germline-derived CDR1 and CDR2 are KGHSH and LQKENI. The CDR3 bases are TGTGCCAGCTCACCCCGGGACAGGGATATAGTCGAGCAGTACTTC. Its protein product is CASSPRDRDIVEQYF.

The J gene is TRBJ1-2, the V gene TRBV7-2; D unclear. V was pared by 5 bases and J by 5 bases, with 12 bases between. CDR3 length: 13 residues. The germline CDR1 and CDR2 sequences are SGHTA and FQGNSA. The DNA of the CDR3 is TGTGCCAGCAGCCCTAGGTCCACTTATGGCTACACCTTC. Its translation is CASSPRSTYGYTF.

The V gene is TRBV28, the J gene TRBJ1-1; the D is unclear. Trimming took off 3 bases at V and 3 bases at J, with 17 bases between the two ends. This CDR3 spans 16 amino acids. CDR1 MDHEN and CDR2 SYDVKM come from the germline V gene. CDR3 nucleotides: TGTGCCAGCAGTTTTTCCGAGGGCCCGGGAGACACTGAAGCTTTCTTT. This sequence encodes CASSFSEGPGDTEAFF. The variable domain in full, completed from reference TRBV28 and TRBJ1-1, reads DVKVTQSSRYLVKRTGEKVFLECVQDMDHENMFWYRQDPGLGLRLIYFSYDVKMKEKGDIPEGYSVSREKKERFSLILESASTNQTSMYLCASSFSEGPGDTEAFFGQGTRLTVV.

CDR3 sequence reads: CASSSVQSSYNEQFF. The CDR3 DNA reads TGTGCCAGCAGTTCCGTACAGAGCTCCTACAATGAGCAGTTCTTC. The V call is TRBV27, the J call TRBJ2-1, with D unclear. Germline V CDR1 and CDR2: MNHEY, SMNVEV (reference sequence). The CDR3 spans 15 residues. Trimming removed 4 bases from V and 0 bases from J, with 10 bases in between.

The chain is built from TRBV5-4 and TRBJ2-7, with TRBD2 identical over 8 bases. The V gene end was trimmed by 9 bases and the J gene end by 5 bases; junction bases not matched to a gene: 10. The CDR3 has 13 amino acids. CDR1 and CDR2 (germline): SGHNT, YYREEE (reference sequence). The chain's CDR3 is CATSGTSGDEQYF. The CDR3 nucleotides are TGTGCCACCTCCGGGACTAGTGGCGACGAGCAGTACTTC.

The rearrangement links TRBV4-3 to TRBJ2-1; 11 bases are shared with TRBD2. CDR1 is LGHNA and CDR2 is YSLEER in the germline V gene. J gave up 5 bases and V 4 bases, and 7 bases lay outside the gene matches. The CDR3 has 16 residues. The CDR3: CASSRVLAGVNNEQFF. In nucleotides, the CDR3 is TGCGCCAGCAGCCGAGTACTAGCGGGGGTAAACAATGAGCAGTTCTTC.

The chain is built from TRBV6-4 and TRBJ2-3; 7 nucleotides match TRBD1. The germline V gene has CDR1 MRHNA and CDR2 SNTAGT. This CDR3 spans 13 amino acids. With V trimmed by 5 bases and J by 4 bases, 3 bases remained unmatched. The CDR3 sequence: CASSPDRADTQYF. The CDR3, as DNA: TGTGCCAGCAGTCCAGACAGGGCAGATACGCAGTATTTT.

The gene calls are TRBV6-1 and TRBJ1-4, with 7 bases identical to TRBD1. The germline V gene has CDR1 MNHNS and CDR2 SASEGT. V was pared by 3 bases and J by 10 bases, with 11 bases of the junction left unmatched. The CDR3 spans 15 residues. The CDR3 DNA follows: TGTGCCAGCAGTGACCATCAGAGGGGGCCTCGAAAACTGTTTTTT. Protein sequence: CASSDHQRGPRKLFF.

This sequence joins TRBV5-6 and TRBJ1-1; D uncertain. V lost 0 bases and J lost 4, with 7 bases in between. CDR3 length: 13 residues. CDR1 SGHDT and CDR2 YYEEEE come from the germline V gene. The CDR3 nucleotides are TGTGCCAGCAGCTTGGGGGCAATCACTGAAGCTTTCTTT. Protein: CASSLGAITEAFF.

The V and J genes are TRBV6-5 and TRBJ2-1; TRBD2 matches 7 bases. The CDR3 runs to 15 residues. CDR1 MNHEY and CDR2 SVGAGI come from the germline V gene. The V gene end was trimmed by 6 bases and the J gene end by 4 bases; junction bases not matched to a gene: 9. The CDR3 here is CASSLSSGDYNEQFF. In DNA form, the CDR3 reads TGTGCCAGCAGCCTCTCGAGCGGGGATTACAATGAGCAGTTCTTC.

This clone was picked up one time. V and J are TRBV5-6 and TRBJ2-2; D is perhaps TRBD1 or TRBD2 (5 bases each). CDR3 length equals 12 residues. Trimming pared 6 bases from V and 6 bases from J, leaving 9 bases between. Per the germline V gene, CDR1 is SGHDT and CDR2 is YYEEEE. The CDR3 DNA reads as TGTGCCAGCACGGGGCAGGCCGGGGAGCTGTTTTTT. This translates into CASTGQAGELFF. The full variable domain, completed using reference TRBV5-6 and TRBJ2-2, is DAGVTQSPTHLIKTRGQQVTLRCSPKSGHDTVSWYQQALGQGPQFIFQYYEEEERQRGNFPDRFSGHQFPNYSSELNVNALLLGDSALYLCASTGQAGELFFGEGSRLTVL.

This chain joins TRBV6-5 and TRBJ2-1; TRBD2 matches at 9 bases. This CDR3 contains 15 residues. Germline V lookup: CDR1 MNHEY, CDR2 SVGAGI. V lost 2 bases and J lost 7; bases outside the gene matches: 6. The CDR3 DNA sequence: TGTGCCAGCAGTTACGGCGGGAGGGCCGGGAATGAGCAGTTCTTC. This encodes CASSYGGRAGNEQFF.

This chain links TRBV7-9 with TRBJ2-7; 11 positions agree with TRBD2. The germline CDR1 and CDR2 sequences are SEHNR and FQNEAQ (reference sequence). The J segment lost 3 bases and the V segment lost 5 bases, leaving 6 bases of the junction unmatched. The CDR3 extends over 15 amino acids. As DNA, the CDR3 is TGTGCCAGCAGCAATACTAGCGGGGGATACTACGAGCAGTACTTC. This codes for CASSNTSGGYYEQYF. Full variable domain (outside the CDR3, taken from reference TRBV7-9 and TRBJ2-7): DTGVSQNPRHKITKRGQNVTFRCDPISEHNRLYWYRQTLGQGPEFLTYFQNEAQLEKSRLLSDRFSAERPKGSFSTLEIQRTEQGDSAMYLCASSNTSGGYYEQYFGPGTRLTVT.

The CDR3 DNA follows: TGCAGCGTTGAAGGGCGACAGTACGAGCAGTACTTC. Encoded protein: CSVEGRQYEQYF. The rearrangement uses TRBV29-1 and TRBJ2-7; D may be TRBD1 (5 bases). With 1 base removed from V and 4 bases from J, the gap between germline ends came to 8 bases. CDR1 and CDR2 from the germline V gene are SQVTM and ANQGSEA. The CDR3 loop spans 12 amino acids.

V usage is TRBV9 and J usage is TRBJ2-1; TRBD1 aligns across 8 bases. The V and J ends lost 0 bases and 7 bases, in that order; junction bases with no gene match: 9. The CDR3 runs to 16 residues. In germline, CDR1 is SGDLS, CDR2 YYNGEE. The CDR3 region is CASSVGGRGQDNEQFF. CDR3 bases: TGTGCCAGCAGCGTAGGCGGCAGGGGGCAGGATAATGAGCAGTTCTTC. Full variable domain (rest looked up from reference TRBV9 and TRBJ2-1): DSGVTQTPKHLITATGQRVTLRCSPRSGDLSVYWYQQSLDQGLQFLIQYYNGEERAKGNILERFSAQQFPDLHSELNLSSLELGDSALYFCASSVGGRGQDNEQFFGPGTRLTVL.